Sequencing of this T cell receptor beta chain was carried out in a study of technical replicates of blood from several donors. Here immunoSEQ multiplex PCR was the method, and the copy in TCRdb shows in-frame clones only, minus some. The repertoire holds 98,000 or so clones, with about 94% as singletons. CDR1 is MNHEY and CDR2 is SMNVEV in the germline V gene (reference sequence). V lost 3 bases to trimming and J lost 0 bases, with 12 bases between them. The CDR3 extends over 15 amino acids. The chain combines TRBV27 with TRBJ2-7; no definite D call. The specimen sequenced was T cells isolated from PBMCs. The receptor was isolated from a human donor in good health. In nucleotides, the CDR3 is TGTGCCAGCAGTTTGGCATACAGTAGCTCCTACGAGCAGTACTTC. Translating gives CASSLAYSSSYEQYF.